This T cell receptor (beta chain) emerged from a study of a mutant IDH1 vaccine in newly diagnosed glioma. In germline, CDR1 is SNHLY, CDR2 FYNNEI. The CDR3 sequence is 15 residues long. The V end was cut by 8 bases, the J end by 0 bases, with 16 bases between. This sample's time point: week 47, end of study. Each vaccine dose was 300 ug of mutant IDH1 20-mer peptide, with topical imiquimod. A word on this clone: Its antigen is unidentified.

This table comes from immunoSEQ multiplex PCR, and its TCRdb copy is limited to in-frame clones, with some not included. The sample consists of approximately 25,000 clones, about four fifths of them appearing once. This sample comprised PBMCs, obtained from a glioma patient whose treatment included an IDH1 peptide vaccine. The receptor was derived from a man aged 35 to 55 with glioma. Some clones in this sample may be carry-over from other donors' samples. The chain combines TRBV2 with TRBJ1-1; no clear D gene. The CDR3 DNA sequence: TGTGCCAGCTCAACCGGACGGCCTCTGAACACTGAAGCTTTCTTT. Protein sequence: CASSTGRPLNTEAFF.